Here is one T cell receptor beta chain with its context. Its antigen is currently unknown. Its ends do not fully match the called genes, so a read error is possible. The sample originates from a study of metastatic and nonmetastatic thyroid tumors. About the study: It was across blood and tumor or nodule tissue from malignant and benign thyroid patients that repertoires were compared. Study conclusions and caveats: Benign nodules were reported to have significantly lower TCR beta diversity than malignant thyroid tumors, in blood and tumor.

CDR3 length: 15 residues. Germline V CDR1 and CDR2: SGHAT, FQNNGV. There were no patients who had received any treatment before thyroid surgery. TCRdb re-analyzed the PCR reads using MiXCR. The sample shows roughly 83,000 clones, 15% of them seen only once. Material: blood. The TCR sequence derives from a female donor with papillary thyroid cancer or a benign thyroid nodule (not recorded which). Some clones in this sample may be carry-over from other donors' samples. This sequence joins TRBV11-2 and TRBJ2-1; D is ambiguous. The CDR3 nucleotides read TGTGCCAGCAGCCCTGAGGTCGGCTCCTACAATGAGCAGTCCTTC. Amino acid sequence: CASSPEVGSYNEQSF.